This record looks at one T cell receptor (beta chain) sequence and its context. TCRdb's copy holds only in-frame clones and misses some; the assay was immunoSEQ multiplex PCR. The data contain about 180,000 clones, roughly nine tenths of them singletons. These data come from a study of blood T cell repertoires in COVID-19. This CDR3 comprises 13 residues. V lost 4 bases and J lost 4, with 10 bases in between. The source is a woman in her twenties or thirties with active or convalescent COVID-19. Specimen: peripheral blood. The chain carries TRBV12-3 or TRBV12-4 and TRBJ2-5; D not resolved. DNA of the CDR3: TGTGCCAGCAGTTCGAGAAGGAGAGAGACCCAGTACTTC. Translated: CASSSRRRETQYF.